The 18 T cell receptor beta chains below come from one sample, sequenced in a study of shared clonotypes between healthy human individuals. Libraries were prepared by immunoSEQ multiplex PCR; TCRdb keeps only in-frame clonotypes and omits some of them. This repertoire shows 980,000 or so clones, less than 85% found once; its top ten account for over 1.3%. Sequencing was carried out using memory CD4+ T cells sorted from blood. Subset given: CD45RA-negative fraction. Every receptor here comes from a young man in good health.

The chain combines TRBV18 with TRBJ1-6, with D tentatively TRBD1 (6 bases). The germline V gene encodes CDR1 KGHSH and CDR2 LQKENI. The V end was cut by 2 bases, the J end by 9 bases, with 11 bases between. This CDR3 is 14 amino acids long. The CDR3 nucleotides are TGTGCCAGCTCACCAGGACAGACCGGTTCACCCCTCCACTTT. This codes for CASSPGQTGSPLHF.

The rearrangement links TRBV5-6 to TRBJ2-5; 7 bases are a match to TRBD2. Germline trimming cut 0 bases from V and 7 bases from J; bases unmatched to any gene: 6. Germline CDR1 reads SGHDT; CDR2 reads YYEEEE. This CDR3 comprises 14 residues. The CDR3 here is CASSLGGGLGTQYF. DNA of the CDR3: TGTGCCAGCAGCTTGGGGGGAGGGCTTGGGACCCAGTACTTC.

In its sample, this clone was seen a few times. Other DNA sequences in this sample translate to the same CDR3. This chain joins TRBV5-4 and TRBJ2-1; the match to TRBD2 covers 10 bases. From germline, CDR1 is SGHNT and CDR2 YYREEE (reference sequence). The ends lost 0 bases at V and 4 bases at J; junction bases unmatched: 4. The CDR3 has 16 residues. For the CDR3, the DNA is TGTGCCAGCAGCTTGGGGTCTAGCGGGGGATACAATGAGCAGTTCTTC. As protein: CASSLGSSGGYNEQFF.

The chain has TRBV2 and TRBJ1-1, with 9 bases fitting TRBD1. The length of the CDR3 is 13 residues. V was clipped by 8 bases and J by 6 bases; unmatched bases: 7. Germline V CDR1 and CDR2: SNHLY, FYNNEI. The CDR3 here is CASFLDRGSEAFF. The CDR3 coding sequence is TGTGCCAGCTTTTTGGACAGGGGATCTGAAGCTTTCTTT.

Remarks on this clone: This CDR3 is also generated by other DNA sequences in the sample. V gene TRBV7-9 combines with J gene TRBJ1-6; D gene ambiguous. The V gene's germline CDR1 is SEHNR and CDR2 FQNEAQ (reference sequence). V gave up 5 bases and J gave up 5 bases, with 10 bases separating them. The CDR3 runs 14 residues. CDR3 nucleotides: TGTGCCAGCAGCCTAAGGACGGATAATTCACCCCTCCACTTT. It translates to CASSLRTDNSPLHF.

This clone was observed a few times. The J gene is TRBJ2-5, the V gene TRBV6-5; TRBD2 matches at 11 bases. V gave up 4 bases and J gave up 4 bases; unmatched junction bases: 8. Germline V lookup: CDR1 MNHEY, CDR2 SVGAGI. The CDR3 covers 16 residues. The CDR3 sequence: CASSSLAGGRGETQYF. The CDR3 DNA sequence: TGTGCCAGCAGTTCTTTAGCGGGGGGGCGCGGAGAGACCCAGTACTTC.

Regarding this clone: Other DNA sequences in the same sample also yield this CDR3. J is TRBJ2-1 and V is TRBV7-2, with 13 bases aligning to TRBD2. CDR3 length: 16 residues. V gave up 1 base and J gave up 5 bases; unmatched junction bases: 2. Looked up from germline, CDR1 is SGHTA and CDR2 is FQGNSA. CDR3 bases: TGTGCCAGCAGCTTAGGGGGGACTAGCGGGAACAATGAGCAGTTCTTC. Translating it yields CASSLGGTSGNNEQFF.

The rearrangement joins TRBV6-1 to TRBJ1-2; TRBD1 matches at 7 bases. Per germline, CDR1 MNHNS and CDR2 SASEGT. The CDR3 contains 14 residues. J gave up 0 bases and V 9 bases, and 7 bases lay outside the gene matches. CDR3 region: CASLKGQTNYGYTF. The CDR3 DNA sequence: TGTGCCAGTTTAAAGGGACAGACTAACTATGGCTACACCTTC.

V and J are TRBV6-1 and TRBJ1-2, with TRBD1 matching over 8 bases. The CDR3 has 14 amino acids. The ends lost 1 base at V and 4 bases at J; junction bases unmatched: 2. The germline V gene encodes CDR1 MNHNS and CDR2 SASEGT. CDR3 loop: CASSEDRGFYGYTF. CDR3 nucleotides: TGTGCCAGCAGTGAAGACAGGGGGTTCTATGGCTACACCTTC.

The gene calls are TRBV28 and TRBJ2-5, with 8 bases that match TRBD2. CDR1 and CDR2 (germline): MDHEN, SYDVKM. The CDR3 totals 14 residues. The V segment lost 5 bases and the J segment 7 bases; nucleotides outside the gene matches: 9. The CDR3 DNA is TGTGCCAGCAGTCCCGGGACTAGGGGACGGACCCAGTACTTC. It specifies CASSPGTRGRTQYF.

The CDR3 nucleotides read TGTGCCAGCAGTTCAGGGACCAATCAGCCCCAGCATTTT. It translates to CASSSGTNQPQHF. This sequence joins TRBV6-5 and TRBJ1-5, with a possible D match to TRBD1 (5 bases). Germline CDR1 is MNHEY and CDR2 is SVGAGI. V lost 4 bases and J lost 3, with 7 bases in between. The CDR3 is made up of 13 amino acids.

This clone was detected only once. This chain uses TRBV2 with TRBJ2-7; weak D call: TRBD2 (5 bases). This CDR3 has 14 amino acids. Germline loops: CDR1 SNHLY, CDR2 FYNNEI. The V end was cut by 9 bases, the J end by 6 bases, with 21 bases between. The CDR3 DNA follows: TGTGCCAGTCCCCCCCCGGGGTCATTAGGCGAGCAGTACTTC. This encodes CASPPPGSLGEQYF. Filled out from reference TRBV2 and TRBJ2-7, the complete variable domain reads EPEVTQTPSHQVTQMGQEVILRCVPISNHLYFYWYRQILGQKVEFLVSFYNNEISEKSEIFDDQFSVERPDGSNFTLKIRSTKLEDSAMYFCASPPPGSLGEQYFGPGTRLTVT.

The chain joins TRBV14 to TRBJ2-3; D unresolved. CDR1 is SGHDN and CDR2 is FVKESK in the germline V gene. This CDR3 spans 15 amino acids. Trimming stripped 4 bases from V and 1 base from J, with 12 bases between. This CDR3 reads CASSRQTRGTDTQYF. The CDR3 nucleotides are TGTGCCAGCAGCCGACAAACTCGGGGCACAGATACGCAGTATTTT.

A note on this clone: The same CDR3 also results from other DNA sequences found in this sample. The gene calls are TRBV6-5 and TRBJ2-7; 9 nucleotides align to TRBD2. The germline V gene encodes CDR1 MNHEY and CDR2 SVGAGI. The CDR3 runs 15 residues. V gave up 0 bases and J gave up 3 bases; unmatched junction bases: 3. The CDR3 here is CASSYSNSGSYEQYF. The CDR3 DNA reads as TGTGCCAGCAGTTACTCGAATAGCGGGAGCTACGAGCAGTACTTC.

The chain combines TRBV5-1 with TRBJ2-7, with a weak D call TRBD1 (6 bases). Trimming removed 1 base from V and 4 bases from J, with 12 bases in between. CDR1 SGHRS and CDR2 YFSETQ come from the germline V gene. CDR3 size: 14 residues. This CDR3 is CASSLSDRPYEQYF. The CDR3 nucleotides read TGCGCCAGCAGCTTGTCGGACAGACCGTACGAGCAGTACTTC.

This clone was counted many times. The V call is TRBV7-2, the J call TRBJ1-2; possible D gene TRBD1, 5 bases. From germline, CDR1 is SGHTA and CDR2 FQGNSA. With 5 bases removed from V and 2 bases from J, the gap between germline ends came to 15 bases. There are 15 residues in the CDR3. CDR3 protein: CASSPTGGSNYGYTF. In DNA, the CDR3 is TGTGCCAGCAGCCCTACGGGGGGGTCGAACTATGGCTACACCTTC.

The genes are TRBV19 and TRBJ2-3; 11 bases are a match to TRBD2. The CDR3 is 14 amino acids. V lost 8 bases to trimming and J lost 4 bases; unmatched junction nucleotides: 5. The germline gives CDR1 LNHDA, CDR2 SQIVND (reference sequence). The CDR3 sequence is CASGTSGFADTQYF. The CDR3 nucleotides read TGTGCCAGTGGGACTAGCGGTTTTGCAGATACGCAGTATTTT.

This sequence joins TRBV10-3 and TRBJ2-7; 7 nucleotides align to TRBD1. The CDR3 loop spans 14 amino acids. Unmatched junction bases numbered 7, after V lost 6 bases and J lost 2 bases. Germline assignment: CDR1 ENHRY and CDR2 SYGVKD. CDR3 nucleotides: TGTGCCATCAGCGGAGGCCAGGGGGCCTACGAGCAGTACTTC. This encodes CAISGGQGAYEQYF.